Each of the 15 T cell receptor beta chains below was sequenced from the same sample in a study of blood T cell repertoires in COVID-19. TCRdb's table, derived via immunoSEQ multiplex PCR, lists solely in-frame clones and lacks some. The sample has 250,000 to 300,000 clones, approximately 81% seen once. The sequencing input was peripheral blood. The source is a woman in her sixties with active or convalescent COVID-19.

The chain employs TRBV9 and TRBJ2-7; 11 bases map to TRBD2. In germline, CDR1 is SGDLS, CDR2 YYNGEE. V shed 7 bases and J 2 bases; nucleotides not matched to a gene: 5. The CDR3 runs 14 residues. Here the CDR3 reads CASGSSGGAYEQYF. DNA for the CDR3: TGTGCCAGCGGCAGTAGCGGGGGGGCCTACGAGCAGTACTTC.

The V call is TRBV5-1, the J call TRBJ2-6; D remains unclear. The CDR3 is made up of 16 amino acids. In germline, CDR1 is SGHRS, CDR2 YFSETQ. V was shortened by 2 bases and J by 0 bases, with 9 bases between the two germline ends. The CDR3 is CASSLRVVSGANVLTF. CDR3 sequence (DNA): TGCGCCAGCAGCTTACGGGTCGTCTCTGGGGCCAACGTCCTGACTTTC.

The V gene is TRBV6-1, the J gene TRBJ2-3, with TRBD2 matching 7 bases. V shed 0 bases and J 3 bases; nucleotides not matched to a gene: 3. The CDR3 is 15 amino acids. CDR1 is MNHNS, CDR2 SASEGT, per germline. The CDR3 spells CASSEAVRETDTQYF. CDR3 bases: TGTGCCAGCAGTGAAGCTGTGCGGGAGACAGATACGCAGTATTTT.

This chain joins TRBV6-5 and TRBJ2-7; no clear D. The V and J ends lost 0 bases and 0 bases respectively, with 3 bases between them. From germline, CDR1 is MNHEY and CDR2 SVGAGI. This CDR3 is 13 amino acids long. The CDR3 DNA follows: TGTGCCAGCAGTTACTCCGGCTCCTACGAGCAGTACTTC. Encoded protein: CASSYSGSYEQYF.

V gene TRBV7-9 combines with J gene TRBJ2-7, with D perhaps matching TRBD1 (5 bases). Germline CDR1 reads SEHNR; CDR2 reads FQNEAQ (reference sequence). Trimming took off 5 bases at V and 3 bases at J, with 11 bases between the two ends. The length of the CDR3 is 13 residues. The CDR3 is CASSHDSHYEQYF. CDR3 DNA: TGTGCCAGCAGCCATGACAGCCACTACGAGCAGTACTTC.

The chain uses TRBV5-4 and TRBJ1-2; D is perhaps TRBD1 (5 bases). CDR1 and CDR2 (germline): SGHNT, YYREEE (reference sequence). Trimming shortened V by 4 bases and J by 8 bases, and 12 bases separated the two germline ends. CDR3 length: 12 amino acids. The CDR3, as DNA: TGTGCCAGCAGCCCGTACCAGGGCGGCTACACCTTC. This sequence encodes CASSPYQGGYTF.

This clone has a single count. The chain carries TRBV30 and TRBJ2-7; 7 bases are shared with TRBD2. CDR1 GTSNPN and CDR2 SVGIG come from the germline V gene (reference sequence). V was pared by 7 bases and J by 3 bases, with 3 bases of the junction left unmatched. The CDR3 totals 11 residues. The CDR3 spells CALGLIYEQYF. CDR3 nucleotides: TGTGCCTTGGGACTAATCTACGAGCAGTACTTC.

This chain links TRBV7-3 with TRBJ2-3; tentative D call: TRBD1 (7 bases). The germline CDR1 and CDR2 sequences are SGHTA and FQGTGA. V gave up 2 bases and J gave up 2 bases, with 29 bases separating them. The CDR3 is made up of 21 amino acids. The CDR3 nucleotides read TGTGCCAGCAGCTTATTAATTCAGCAGGGGGGTTATGGCACACACACAGATACGCAGTATTTT. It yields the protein CASSLLIQQGGYGTHTDTQYF.

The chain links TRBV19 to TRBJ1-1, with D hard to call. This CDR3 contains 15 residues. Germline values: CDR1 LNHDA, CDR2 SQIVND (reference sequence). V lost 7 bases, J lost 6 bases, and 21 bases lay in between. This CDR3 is CASIPGSFGRAEAFF. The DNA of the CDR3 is TGTGCCAGTATCCCCGGGTCTTTTGGGCGGGCTGAAGCTTTCTTT.

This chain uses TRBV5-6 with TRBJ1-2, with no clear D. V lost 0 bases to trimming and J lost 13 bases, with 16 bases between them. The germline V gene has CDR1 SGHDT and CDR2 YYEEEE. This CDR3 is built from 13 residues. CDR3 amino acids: CASSLGPPKILTF. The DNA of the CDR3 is TGTGCCAGCAGCTTGGGGCCCCCAAAAATCCTCACCTTC.

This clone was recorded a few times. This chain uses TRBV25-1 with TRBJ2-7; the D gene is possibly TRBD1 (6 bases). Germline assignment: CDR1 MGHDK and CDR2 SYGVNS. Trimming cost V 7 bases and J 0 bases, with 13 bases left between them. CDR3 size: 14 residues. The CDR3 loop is CASTRGGYSYEQYF. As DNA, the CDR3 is TGTGCCAGCACCAGGGGTGGCTACTCCTACGAGCAGTACTTC.

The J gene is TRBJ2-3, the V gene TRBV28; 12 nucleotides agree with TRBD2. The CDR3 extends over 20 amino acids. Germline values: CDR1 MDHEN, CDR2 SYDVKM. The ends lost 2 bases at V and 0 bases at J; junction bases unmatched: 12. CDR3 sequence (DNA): TGTGCCAGCAGTTTACTACTAGCGGGGGGACTCTTCGATAGCACAGATACGCAGTATTTT. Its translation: CASSLLLAGGLFDSTDTQYF.

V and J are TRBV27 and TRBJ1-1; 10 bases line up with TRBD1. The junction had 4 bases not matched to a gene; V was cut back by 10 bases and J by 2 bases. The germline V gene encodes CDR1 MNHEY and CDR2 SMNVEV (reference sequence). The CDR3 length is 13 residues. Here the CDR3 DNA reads TGTGCCACAGGGGACAGGGGAAACACTGAAGCTTTCTTT. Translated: CATGDRGNTEAFF.

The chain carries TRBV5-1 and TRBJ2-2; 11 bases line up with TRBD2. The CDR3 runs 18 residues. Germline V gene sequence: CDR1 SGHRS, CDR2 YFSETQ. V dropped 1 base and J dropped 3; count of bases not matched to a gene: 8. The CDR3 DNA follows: TGCGCCAGCAGCTTGCTTAGCGGGGGGGCGCTGGACACCGGGGAGCTGTTTTTT. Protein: CASSLLSGGALDTGELFF.

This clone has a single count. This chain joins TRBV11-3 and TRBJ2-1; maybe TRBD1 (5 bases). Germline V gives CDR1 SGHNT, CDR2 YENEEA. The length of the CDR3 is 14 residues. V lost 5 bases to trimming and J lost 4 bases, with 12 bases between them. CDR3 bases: TGTGCCAGCAGCCCGAGGACACCTTACAATGAGCAGTTCTTC. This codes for CASSPRTPYNEQFF.